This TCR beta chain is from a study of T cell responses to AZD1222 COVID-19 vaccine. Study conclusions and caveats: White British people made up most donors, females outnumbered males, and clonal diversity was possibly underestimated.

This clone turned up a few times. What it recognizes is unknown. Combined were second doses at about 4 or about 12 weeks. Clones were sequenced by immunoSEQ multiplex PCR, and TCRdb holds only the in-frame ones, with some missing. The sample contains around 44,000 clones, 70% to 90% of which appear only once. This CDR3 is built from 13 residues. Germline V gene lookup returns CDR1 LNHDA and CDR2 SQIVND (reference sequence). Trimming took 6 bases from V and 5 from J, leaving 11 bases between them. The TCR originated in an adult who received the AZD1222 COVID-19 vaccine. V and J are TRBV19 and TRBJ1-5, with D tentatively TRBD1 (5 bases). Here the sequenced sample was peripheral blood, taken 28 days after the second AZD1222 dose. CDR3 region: CASRAGWYQPQHF. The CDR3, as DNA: TGTGCCAGTAGGGCAGGGTGGTATCAGCCCCAGCATTTT.